A selection of T cell receptor beta chains follows, all from one sample in a study of T cells in narcolepsy. Here immunoSEQ multiplex PCR was the method, and the copy in TCRdb shows in-frame clones only, minus some. The sample holds around 30,000 clones, roughly 80% seen once. Specimen: memory (CD45RA-) CD4+ T cells from blood. These receptors all stem from a human donor in good health. Each CDR3 is given with its conserved first and last residue. D genes are given only for firm matches.

v_call	d_call	j_call	cdr3_aa
TRBV6-6	.	TRBJ2-7	CASSYPGGGYEQYF
TRBV11-2	TRBD1	TRBJ2-7	CASTPGQGPSYEQYF
TRBV5-4	.	TRBJ1-2	CASSLGRRKDYGYTF
TRBV6-5	TRBD1	TRBJ2-7	CASSGGQGDDEQYF
TRBV27	.	TRBJ1-5	CASSLPPPEDMGYWNQPQHF
TRBV2	.	TRBJ2-1	CASKGRIYNEQFF
TRBV11-2	.	TRBJ1-1	CASSLLGMNTEAFF
TRBV27	.	TRBJ1-2	CASSLSADYGYTF
TRBV6-5	.	TRBJ2-7	CASSDSPGRSREQYF
TRBV12-5	.	TRBJ1-2	CASGLLDRDYGYTF
TRBV11-2	.	TRBJ2-7	CASSNSSGVSNF
TRBV5-1	.	TRBJ2-7	CASSLAIDKYEQYF
TRBV29-1	.	TRBJ1-1	CSEDGAFF
TRBV9	.	TRBJ2-7	CASSVALGAYEQYF
TRBV5-6	.	TRBJ2-1	CASSLVQGGYNEQFF
TRBV2	.	TRBJ2-2	CASSGSGSNTGELFF
TRBV7-2	.	TRBJ1-1	CASSPGRLNTEAFF
TRBV7-2	.	TRBJ1-1	CASSQRGGSNFLNTEAFF
TRBV7-8	.	TRBJ2-1	CASSLPAKRNEQFF
TRBV10-3	.	TRBJ2-7	CAISESALTEQYF
TRBV19	.	TRBJ1-4	CASSMGQGGTNEKLFF
TRBV5-4	.	TRBJ1-1	CASSWERFEAFF
TRBV10-3	TRBD2	TRBJ2-1	CAISETRGTSGKYEQFF
TRBV6-4	.	TRBJ1-2	CASSPGTGRRGYGYTF
TRBV2	TRBD1	TRBJ1-5	CASTPDRVNQPQHF
TRBV2	.	TRBJ2-7	CASSTRGEQYF
TRBV6-6	.	TRBJ2-7	CASSYNKGEQYF
TRBV12-5	TRBD1	TRBJ1-3	CASGLAGGIGNTIYF
TRBV7-8	TRBD1	TRBJ2-5	CASSLAAGQGGETQYF
TRBV14	TRBD1	TRBJ2-7	CASSPGGQGRYEQYF